Presented here are 32 T cell receptor beta chains from one specimen sequenced in a study of preoperative IRX-2 immunotherapy in early breast cancer. Regarding treatment: preoperative locoregional IRX-2 cytokine immunotherapy. Using immunoSEQ multiplex PCR, the repertoire was profiled, and TCRdb retains in-frame clones only, with some absent. This sample has roughly 10,000 clones, with roughly 80% found just once. The source was lymph node tissue, collected before IRX-2 immunotherapy. These receptors were taken from a human donor with breast cancer.

The chain combines TRBV11-3 with TRBJ2-1; TRBD2 agrees at 14 bases. CDR1 and CDR2 (germline): SGHNT, YENEEA. The CDR3 covers 14 residues. V gave up 8 bases and J gave up 10 bases; unmatched junction bases: 7. CDR3 loop: CASPGLAGGGEQFF. CDR3 sequence (DNA): TGTGCCAGCCCTGGACTAGCGGGAGGTGGAGAGCAGTTCTTC.

The J gene is TRBJ2-1, the V gene TRBV11-3; D uncertain. Germline CDR1 reads SGHNT; CDR2 reads YENEEA. Deletions cut 3 bases from V and 4 bases from J, with 16 bases between. This CDR3 is built from 16 residues. CDR3 DNA sequence: TGTGCCAGCAGCTTGTATAGGGAAGTGGGGTACAATGAGCAGTTCTTC. Amino acid sequence: CASSLYREVGYNEQFF.

V gene TRBV11-3 combines with J gene TRBJ2-3; no clear D. V shed 6 bases and J shed 0 bases, with 16 bases lying between them. Germline assignment: CDR1 SGHNT and CDR2 YENEEA. This CDR3 is 16 amino acids long. The CDR3 loop reads CASRRTPLESTDTQYF. The CDR3 DNA reads as TGTGCCAGCAGGCGAACCCCCCTGGAGAGCACAGATACGCAGTATTTT.

This chain uses TRBV11-3 with TRBJ2-1; 7 bases agree with TRBD2. The CDR3 is made up of 14 amino acids. Germline V gene sequence: CDR1 SGHNT, CDR2 YENEEA. Trimming removed 5 bases from V and 4 bases from J; junction bases left unmatched: 5. DNA for the CDR3: TGTGCCAGCAGCCAGCGGGACCTTTACAATGAGCAGTTCTTC. It codes for CASSQRDLYNEQFF.

The chain combines TRBV6-8 with TRBJ1-1; no reliable D call. The CDR3 runs 15 residues. V lost 0 bases to trimming and J lost 8 bases, with 16 bases between them. Germline V lookup: CDR1 MNHGY, CDR2 SAAAGT. CDR3 in amino acids: CASSYSKVRGGEAFF. Here the CDR3 DNA reads TGTGCCAGCAGTTACTCGAAGGTGAGAGGAGGAGAAGCTTTCTTT.

The V gene is TRBV5-1, the J gene TRBJ2-7; 9 positions agree with TRBD2. The germline gives CDR1 SGHRS, CDR2 YFSETQ. Trimming cost V 4 bases and J 9 bases; bases outside gene matches: 11. CDR3 length: 14 amino acids. The CDR3 nucleotides are TGCGCCAGCAGCCCGGGACTAGCAGGTGCAACGCAGTACTTC. Encoded protein: CASSPGLAGATQYF.

V usage is TRBV7-8 and J usage is TRBJ1-2; D is ambiguous. V lost 3 bases, J lost 5 bases, and 13 bases lay in between. The CDR3 is made up of 14 amino acids. The germline V gene encodes CDR1 SGHVS and CDR2 FQNEAQ. The CDR3 here is CASSLVVAGYGYTF. CDR3 bases: TGTGCCAGCAGCTTGGTAGTGGCAGGATATGGCTACACCTTC.

This chain connects TRBV29-1 to TRBJ1-3, with unresolved D. The CDR3 length is 13 residues. Germline values: CDR1 SQVTM, CDR2 ANQGSEA. Trimming pared 6 bases from V and 0 bases from J, leaving 9 bases between. DNA of the CDR3: TGCAGCGTGGCCGGGGTCTCTGGAAACACCATATATTTT. The encoded protein is CSVAGVSGNTIYF. Filled out from reference TRBV29-1 and TRBJ1-3, the complete variable domain reads SAVISQKPSRDICQRGTSLTIQCQVDSQVTMMFWYRQQPGQSLTLIATANQGSEATYESGFVIDKFPISRPNLTFSTLTVSNMSPEDSSIYLCSVAGVSGNTIYFGEGSWLTVV.

The chain combines TRBV19 with TRBJ2-7; possible D gene TRBD1, 6 bases. This CDR3 is 14 amino acids long. V was shortened by 4 bases and J by 3 bases, with 13 bases between the two germline ends. Per the germline V gene, CDR1 is LNHDA and CDR2 is SQIVND (reference sequence). DNA for the CDR3: TGTGCCAGTAGTAGGGGACACCATCACTACGAGCAGTACTTC. Encoded protein: CASSRGHHHYEQYF.

The V and J genes are TRBV14 and TRBJ1-2; no definite D call. Trimming cost V 1 base and J 1 base, with 10 bases left between them. The CDR3 sequence is 15 residues long. The germline V gene has CDR1 SGHDN and CDR2 FVKESK. The CDR3 is CASSQAWGNNYGYTF. Here the CDR3 DNA reads TGTGCCAGCAGCCAAGCCTGGGGTAATAACTATGGCTACACCTTC.

In this sample, this clone turned up a few times. The rearrangement links TRBV11-3 to TRBJ1-1; D not certain. The CDR3 consists of 15 residues. Germline V lookup: CDR1 SGHNT, CDR2 YENEEA. The germline V and J ends were trimmed by 4 bases and 1 base, with 13 bases remaining between them. This CDR3 reads CASSYRTGANTEAFF. CDR3 sequence (DNA): TGTGCCAGCAGCTATCGGACGGGAGCGAACACTGAAGCTTTCTTT.

This chain links TRBV19 with TRBJ2-3; 10 bases are shared with TRBD1. Germline CDR1 is LNHDA and CDR2 is SQIVND (reference sequence). Trimming removed 6 bases from V and 0 bases from J; junction bases left unmatched: 6. This CDR3 contains 16 residues. The CDR3 region is CASSKTGGISTDTQYF. CDR3 DNA sequence: TGTGCCAGTAGCAAGACAGGGGGCATAAGCACAGATACGCAGTATTTT.

A single count supports this clone. This rearrangement joins TRBV6-8 to TRBJ2-7; 9 bases fit TRBD1. CDR1 MNHGY and CDR2 SAAAGT come from the germline V gene. V gave up 8 bases and J gave up 3 bases; unmatched junction bases: 8. This CDR3 spans 14 amino acids. The chain's CDR3 is CASFRDRVVYEQYF. As DNA, the CDR3 is TGTGCCAGCTTCCGGGACAGGGTAGTCTACGAGCAGTACTTC.

The rearrangement joins TRBV6-8 to TRBJ2-3; 12 positions agree with TRBD2. In germline, CDR1 is MNHGY, CDR2 SAAAGT. The CDR3 is made up of 17 amino acids. The V gene end was trimmed by 1 base and the J gene end by 2 bases; junction bases not matched to a gene: 4. The CDR3 DNA reads as TGTGCCAGCAGTTACTACGGACTAGCGGGATCCACAGATACGCAGTATTTT. Translated, it gives CASSYYGLAGSTDTQYF.

This clone was counted between two and nine times. The chain recombines TRBV11-3 with TRBJ1-1; weak D call: TRBD1 (5 bases). CDR1 SGHNT and CDR2 YENEEA come from the germline V gene. Trimming removed 0 bases from V and 4 bases from J, with 24 bases in between. This CDR3 comprises 19 residues. CDR3 nucleotide sequence: TGTGCCAGCAGCTTAGATCAGGGCCAGCTCGCCATGAGGGGCACTGAAGCTTTCTTT. Translated, it gives CASSLDQGQLAMRGTEAFF.

This clone appeared a few times. The chain is built from TRBV10-2 and TRBJ1-4, with D uncertain. Trimming took 3 bases from V and 4 from J, leaving 9 bases between them. Germline V gene data show CDR1 as WSHSY and CDR2 as SAAADI. This CDR3 is built from 14 residues. The DNA of the CDR3 is TGCGCCAGCAGTGATGGGCAGTATAATGAAAAACTGTTTTTT. This gives the protein CASSDGQYNEKLFF.

This chain connects TRBV29-1 to TRBJ2-5; 8 bases line up with TRBD1. The V gene end was trimmed by 7 bases and the J gene end by 4 bases; junction bases not matched to a gene: 8. The CDR3 totals 13 residues. CDR1 and CDR2 from the germline V gene are SQVTM and ANQGSEA. CDR3 protein: CSATGVKGETQYF. CDR3 coding DNA: TGCAGCGCGACAGGGGTGAAAGGAGAGACCCAGTACTTC.

The chain is built from TRBV11-3 and TRBJ2-2; 8 nucleotides match TRBD2. Looked up from germline, CDR1 is SGHNT and CDR2 is YENEEA. The CDR3 length is 15 residues. V shed 3 bases, J shed 3 bases, and the junction held 3 bases outside the gene matches. CDR3 nucleotides: TGTGCCAGCAGCTTCAGCGGGAGCGACACCGGGGAGCTGTTTTTT. This gives the protein CASSFSGSDTGELFF.

This clone was seen only once. The chain is built from TRBV28 and TRBJ1-5; D unclear. Trimming cost V 3 bases and J 7 bases, with 19 bases left between them. CDR3 length: 16 residues. The germline gives CDR1 MDHEN, CDR2 SYDVKM. CDR3 loop: CASSFYQVPTQQPQHF. CDR3 in DNA: TGTGCCAGCAGTTTTTATCAGGTTCCTACGCAGCAGCCCCAGCATTTT.

V is TRBV19 and J is TRBJ2-5, with D possibly TRBD1 on 5 matching bases. Trimming cost V 9 bases and J 5 bases, with 13 bases left between them. The CDR3 contains 12 residues. CDR1 is LNHDA, CDR2 SQIVND, per germline (reference sequence). CDR3 sequence: CASMGRAETQYF. The DNA of the CDR3 is TGTGCCAGCATGGGCAGGGCGGAGACCCAGTACTTC.

The rearrangement uses TRBV6-8 and TRBJ2-1; possibly TRBD1 for D (6 bases). This CDR3 comprises 17 residues. The V and J ends lost 0 bases and 3 bases respectively, with 15 bases between them. Germline CDR1 MNHGY, CDR2 SAAAGT. DNA of the CDR3: TGTGCCAGCAGTTACTCGATCCCACAGGGCCACTACAATGAGCAGTTCTTC. It is translated as CASSYSIPQGHYNEQFF.

This chain links TRBV5-1 with TRBJ2-1; 10 nucleotides agree with TRBD2. The V gene's germline CDR1 is SGHRS and CDR2 YFSETQ. The CDR3 has 15 amino acids. V lost 4 bases, J lost 5 bases, and 6 bases stayed unmatched. The CDR3 region has the DNA TGCGCCAGCAGCCCACTAGCGGGACCAGACAATGAGCAGTTCTTC. This gives the protein CASSPLAGPDNEQFF.

V usage is TRBV6-8 and J usage is TRBJ2-5; TRBD2 might be the D (6 bases). This CDR3 is 14 amino acids long. V was shortened by 6 bases and J by 2 bases, with 13 bases between the two germline ends. Germline loops: CDR1 MNHGY, CDR2 SAAAGT. The CDR3 DNA is TGTGCCAGCAGGGGCGGGACGAATCAAGAGACCCAGTACTTC. Protein product: CASRGGTNQETQYF.

The rearrangement links TRBV5-1 to TRBJ2-7; D is unclear. CDR1 SGHRS and CDR2 YFSETQ come from the germline V gene. V gave up 4 bases and J gave up 3 bases, with 17 bases separating them. The CDR3 contains 15 residues. As DNA, the CDR3 is TGCGCCAGCAGCCCCCAAGCGTCTGGAAGCTACGAGCAGTACTTC. It specifies CASSPQASGSYEQYF.

The gene calls are TRBV19 and TRBJ1-5; TRBD1 agrees at 9 bases. CDR3 length: 16 residues. V lost 7 bases to trimming and J lost 2 bases; unmatched junction nucleotides: 9. CDR1 and CDR2 (germline): LNHDA, SQIVND (reference sequence). CDR3 sequence reads: CASTPQGASGNQPQHF. The CDR3 nucleotides read TGTGCCAGTACTCCACAGGGGGCGTCGGGCAATCAGCCCCAGCATTTT.

This chain uses TRBV18 with TRBJ2-7; D possibly uses TRBD1 or TRBD2 (6 bases each). The V gene lost 3 bases and the J gene lost 5 bases, with 14 bases spanning the gap. The CDR3 is made up of 14 amino acids. Germline V CDR1 and CDR2: KGHSH, LQKENI. CDR3 amino acids: CASSPTRGRDEQYF. The CDR3 region has the DNA TGTGCCAGCTCACCCACACGGGGGCGAGACGAGCAGTACTTC. Drawing the rest from reference TRBV18 and TRBJ2-7, the complete variable domain is NAGVMQNPRHLVRRRGQEARLRCSPMKGHSHVYWYRQLPEEGLKFMVYLQKENIIDESGMPKERFSAEFPKEGPSILRIQQVVRGDSAAYFCASSPTRGRDEQYFGPGTRLTVT.

The chain recombines TRBV18 with TRBJ2-7; 9 bases align to TRBD2. CDR3 length: 16 amino acids. Germline values: CDR1 KGHSH, CDR2 LQKENI. V lost 1 base and J lost 1; bases outside the gene matches: 5. Written as DNA, the CDR3 is TGTGCCAGCTCACCACTCACGGGACTAGCTTCCTACGAGCAGTACTTC. It specifies CASSPLTGLASYEQYF.

V gene TRBV7-8 combines with J gene TRBJ2-2; 7 positions agree with TRBD2. Per the germline V gene, CDR1 is SGHVS and CDR2 is FQNEAQ. This CDR3 is built from 15 residues. V dropped 3 bases and J dropped 0; count of bases not matched to a gene: 1. The CDR3 DNA reads as TGTGCCAGCAGCTTTGGGGGGGCGAACACCGGGGAGCTGTTTTTT. Amino acid sequence: CASSFGGANTGELFF.

The chain joins TRBV11-3 to TRBJ2-7; TRBD2 matches 14 bases. There are 16 residues in the CDR3. V was clipped by 5 bases and J by 4 bases; unmatched bases: 7. Germline lookup yields CDR1 SGHNT and CDR2 YENEEA. The CDR3 sequence is CASSKTGTSGGYEQYF. The CDR3 bases are TGTGCCAGCAGCAAAACCGGGACTAGCGGGGGATACGAGCAGTACTTC.

V is TRBV6-7 and J is TRBJ2-7; 10 bases align to TRBD1. TRBV6-7 is marked as an open reading frame, function uncertain. V gave up 7 bases and J gave up 2 bases; unmatched junction bases: 2. The length of the CDR3 is 13 residues. Written as DNA, the CDR3 is TGTGCCAGCACTGGGACAGGGGCCTACGAGCAGTACTTC. It specifies CASTGTGAYEQYF.

The chain couples TRBV5-1 to TRBJ1-2, with D possibly TRBD1 on 5 matching bases. CDR3 length: 14 amino acids. Trimming stripped 0 bases from V and 2 bases from J, with 8 bases between. Germline V gene lookup returns CDR1 SGHRS and CDR2 YFSETQ. The DNA for the CDR3 is TGCGCCAGCAGCTTGGGAGGGGAGAACTATGGCTACACCTTC. This gives the protein CASSLGGENYGYTF.

V gene TRBV5-1 combines with J gene TRBJ2-5; 7 nucleotides match TRBD2. The V gene's germline CDR1 is SGHRS and CDR2 YFSETQ. The J segment lost 1 base and the V segment lost 0 bases, leaving 0 bases of the junction unmatched. The CDR3 totals 14 residues. In nucleotides, the CDR3 is TGCGCCAGCAGCTTGGCTAGCGGCCAAGAGACCCAGTACTTC. Amino acid sequence: CASSLASGQETQYF.